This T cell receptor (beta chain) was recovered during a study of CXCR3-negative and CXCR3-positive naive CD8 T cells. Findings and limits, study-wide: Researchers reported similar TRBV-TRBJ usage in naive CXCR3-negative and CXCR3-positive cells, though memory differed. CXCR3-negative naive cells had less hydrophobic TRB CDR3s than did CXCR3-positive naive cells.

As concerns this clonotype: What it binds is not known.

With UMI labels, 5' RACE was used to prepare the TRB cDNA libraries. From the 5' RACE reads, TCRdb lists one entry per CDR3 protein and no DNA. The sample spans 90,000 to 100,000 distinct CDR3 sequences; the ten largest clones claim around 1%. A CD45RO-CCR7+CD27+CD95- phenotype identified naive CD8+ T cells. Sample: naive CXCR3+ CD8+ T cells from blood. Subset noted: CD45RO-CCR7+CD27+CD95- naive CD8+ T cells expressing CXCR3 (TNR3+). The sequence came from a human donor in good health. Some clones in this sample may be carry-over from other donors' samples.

CDR3 in amino acids: CSARRLAGGFYEQYF. The chain carries TRBV20-1 and TRBJ2-7; checking the TCRdb D call of TRBD2 is not possible without DNA. From germline, CDR1 is DFQATT and CDR2 SNEGSKA (reference sequence). The CDR3 sequence is 15 residues long.